This T cell receptor beta chain was sequenced during a study of T cells in women clearing cervical HPV infection. Germline-derived CDR1 and CDR2 are SGHVS and FQNEAQ. The CDR3 runs 17 residues. Clones were sequenced by immunoSEQ multiplex PCR, and TCRdb holds only the in-frame ones, with some missing. The listing contains about 32,000 clones. Note on this clone: The missing CDR3 end, 3 residues past where the read stops, is filled in from the germline J gene.

The chain links TRBV7-8 to TRBJ2-4; D is unresolved. The source material was blood buffy coat. The sequence derives from a woman aged 18-69 years with a cervical HPV16 infection that either progressed to CIN3+ or cleared (not recorded which). CDR3 bases read: TGTGCCAGCAGCTTATTGAATGCTCCGAGTAGCAATCAGCCT. Translation gives CASSLLNAPSSNQP. The full CDR3 protein reads CASSLLNAPSSNQPQYF.